Each of the 19 T cell receptor beta chains below was sequenced from the same sample in a study of T cells after yellow fever vaccination. MiXCR, applied by TCRdb to the 5' RACE reads, yields one record per CDR3 protein. The profile shows approximately 350,000 distinct CDR3 sequences, more than 9% of them singletons. This specimen was PBMCs, taken on the day of the first yellow fever vaccination. These receptors originate from a man aged 18 to 29 who received the YFV17D yellow fever vaccine.

The CDR3, as DNA: TGTGCCAGCACCGGGCCGGGGGTGCTCCGCGAGCAGTACTTC. It specifies CASTGPGVLREQYF. This sequence joins TRBV6-1 and TRBJ2-7; D perhaps matches TRBD2 (6 bases). With 7 bases removed from V and 6 bases from J, the gap between germline ends came to 19 bases. The CDR3 is 14 residues long. Looked up from germline, CDR1 is MNHNS and CDR2 is SASEGT.

This clonotype was found many times. The chain employs TRBV12-3 or TRBV12-4 and TRBJ2-1, with D maybe TRBD2 (5 bases). The ends were cut back, 8 bases at V and 4 bases at J, with 12 bases in the middle. The CDR3 runs to 13 residues. The CDR3 region is CASATGSYNEQFF. Here the CDR3 DNA reads TGTGCCAGCGCGACGGGGAGTTACAATGAGCAGTTCTTC.

J is TRBJ1-4 and V is TRBV6-2 or TRBV6-3; 10 positions agree with TRBD1. Unmatched junction bases numbered 14, after V lost 6 bases and J lost 7 bases. Germline assignment: CDR1 MNHEY and CDR2 SVGEGT. This CDR3 is 17 amino acids long. CDR3: CASRTPGQGLSGEKLFF. CDR3 DNA: TGTGCCAGCAGAACCCCGGGACAGGGGTTGTCCGGTGAAAAACTGTTTTTT.

This clonotype was detected many times. This chain joins TRBV6-6 and TRBJ1-2; a possible D gene is TRBD1 (5 bases). The germline V gene has CDR1 MNHNY and CDR2 SVGAGI (reference sequence). CDR3 size: 11 residues. With 6 bases removed from V and 8 bases from J, the gap between germline ends came to 10 bases. The CDR3 protein is CASRPDRGYTF. DNA for the CDR3: TGTGCCAGCAGACCCGACAGAGGCTACACCTTC.

The chain links TRBV5-1 to TRBJ1-6; D is possibly TRBD1 (5 bases). The ends were cut back, 0 bases at V and 0 bases at J, with 13 bases in the middle. CDR1 and CDR2 from the germline V gene are SGHRS and YFSETQ. The CDR3 sequence is 18 residues long. The CDR3 DNA is TGCGCCAGCAGCTTGGGGCCGGGGGATCGCTCCTATAATTCACCCCTCCACTTT. Encoded protein: CASSLGPGDRSYNSPLHF.

This chain connects TRBV20-1 to TRBJ2-3; 8 bases map to TRBD2. Germline-derived CDR1 and CDR2 are DFQATT and SNEGSKA (reference sequence). J was trimmed by 0 bases and V by 3 bases; bases with no gene match: 2. This CDR3 contains 14 residues. The CDR3 DNA sequence: TGCAGTGCTAGCGGGGGGGCTAGCACAGATACGCAGTATTTT. This sequence encodes CSASGGASTDTQYF.

This clonotype was seen many times. J is TRBJ1-6 and V is TRBV6-2 or TRBV6-3, with D possibly TRBD1 on 5 matching bases. V was shortened by 6 bases and J by 14 bases, with 17 bases between the two germline ends. There are 13 residues in the CDR3. Germline V gene sequence: CDR1 MNHEY, CDR2 SVGEGT. The CDR3 nucleotides read TGTGCCAGCAGACCGGACATGCGTCTGACCCTCCACTTT. Protein product: CASRPDMRLTLHF.

V usage is TRBV20-1 and J usage is TRBJ2-3; 7 nucleotides line up with TRBD2. V lost 2 bases to trimming and J lost 2 bases; unmatched junction nucleotides: 4. CDR1 and CDR2 (germline): DFQATT, SNEGSKA (reference sequence). The CDR3 loop spans 14 amino acids. The CDR3: CSARPSGHTDTQYF. For the CDR3, the DNA is TGCAGTGCTAGACCTAGCGGCCACACAGATACGCAGTATTTT.

Only a few counts were recorded for this clonotype. V is TRBV10-2 and J is TRBJ2-3, with 7 bases identical to TRBD2. The CDR3 sequence is 14 residues long. Germline values: CDR1 WSHSY, CDR2 SAAADI. Trimming removed 7 bases from V and 6 bases from J; junction bases left unmatched: 10. This chain's CDR3 is CASTVWGGTDTQYF. For the CDR3, the DNA is TGCGCCAGCACAGTGTGGGGGGGGACCGATACGCAGTATTTT.

Only a few counts were recorded for this clonotype. The V and J genes are TRBV12-3 or TRBV12-4 and TRBJ2-1; 9 bases are shared with TRBD1. This CDR3 has 12 amino acids. Unmatched junction bases numbered 8, after V lost 5 bases and J lost 15 bases. In DNA form, the CDR3 reads TGTGCCAGCAGTATAACAGGGGGCTTTTGGTTCTTC. Its protein is CASSITGGFWFF.

This clonotype has at least ten counts. This chain uses TRBV6-1 with TRBJ2-7; either TRBD1 or TRBD2 may fit D (5 bases each). This CDR3 has 14 residues. Trimming shortened V by 6 bases and J by 4 bases, and 16 bases separated the two germline ends. Looked up from germline, CDR1 is MNHNS and CDR2 is SASEGT. The CDR3 sequence: CASSQPGPPYEQYF. As DNA, the CDR3 is TGTGCCAGCAGCCAACCGGGACCTCCTTACGAGCAGTACTTC.

The J gene is TRBJ1-1, the V gene TRBV12-3 or TRBV12-4; 7 positions match TRBD1. The CDR3 consists of 14 residues. Trimming at V came to 5 bases and at J to 8 bases, leaving 11 bases not matched to a gene. CDR3 sequence reads: CASSPTAGGVEAFF. The CDR3 DNA sequence: TGTGCCAGCAGTCCCACGGCAGGGGGAGTGGAAGCTTTCTTT.

This clonotype was seen repeatedly, ten times or more. This sequence joins TRBV4-1 and TRBJ2-3; D is possibly TRBD1 or TRBD2 (5 bases each). The CDR3 has 15 amino acids. Germline V gene data show CDR1 as MGHRA and CDR2 as YSYEKL. V gave up 2 bases and J gave up 5 bases, with 14 bases separating them. The CDR3 is CASSQPGPSGDTQYF. CDR3 nucleotide sequence: TGCGCCAGCAGCCAACCGGGACCTTCTGGAGATACGCAGTATTTT.

This chain joins TRBV24-1 and TRBJ2-3; a possible D gene is TRBD2 (6 bases). Per the germline V gene, CDR1 is KGHDR and CDR2 is SFDVKD. This CDR3 region has 14 residues. Between the trimmed V and J ends, which lost 9 bases and 6 bases, there was a span of 18 bases. CDR3 bases: TGTGCCACCGCTTCGGCCGGACTAACGGATACGCAGTATTTT. Amino acids: CATASAGLTDTQYF.

The sample holds a few counts of this clonotype. The V gene is TRBV20-1, the J gene TRBJ1-1; perhaps TRBD1 as D (6 bases). CDR1 and CDR2 from the germline V gene are DFQATT and SNEGSKA (reference sequence). V lost 6 bases and J lost 1, with 18 bases in between. The length of the CDR3 is 15 residues. In DNA, the CDR3 is TGCAGTGCCTCCCCGGCCACAGGGCGGAACACTGAAGCTTTCTTT. Encoded protein: CSASPATGRNTEAFF.

The chain links TRBV7-9 to TRBJ2-7, with a tentative D call TRBD1 (5 bases). CDR1 SEHNR and CDR2 FQNEAQ come from the germline V gene (reference sequence). Trimming left V 4 bases short and J 2 bases short, with 12 bases between. The CDR3 sequence is 14 residues long. The CDR3 coding sequence is TGTGCCAGCAGCTACGACAGTGGGGCCTACGAGCAGTACGTC. Translation: CASSYDSGAYEQYV.

The chain combines TRBV7-2 with TRBJ1-2, with unresolved D. The CDR3 runs to 13 residues. Trimming removed 5 bases from V and 1 base from J, with 8 bases in between. Germline V gives CDR1 SGHTA, CDR2 FQGNSA. CDR3: CASSARYNYGYTF. CDR3 DNA sequence: TGTGCCAGCAGCGCTCGATATAACTATGGCTACACCTTC.

V and J are TRBV4-3 and TRBJ2-3, with D maybe TRBD2 (6 bases). Germline V gene lookup returns CDR1 LGHNA and CDR2 YSLEER. The CDR3 runs to 17 residues. V was clipped by 1 base and J by 2 bases, with 16 bases between them. The CDR3 is CASSQGDSTANTDTQYF. The CDR3 nucleotides are TGCGCCAGCAGCCAAGGGGACTCGACAGCAAACACAGATACGCAGTATTTT.

V and J are TRBV7-9 and TRBJ2-1, with D uncertain. This CDR3 region has 11 residues. Looked up from germline, CDR1 is SEHNR and CDR2 is FQNEAQ (reference sequence). Trimming took off 0 bases at V and 13 bases at J, with 7 bases between the two ends. The CDR3 spells CASSLATLQFF. CDR3 DNA sequence: TGTGCCAGCAGCTTAGCCACCCTCCAGTTCTTC.